Listed here are 19 T cell receptor beta chains from one sample, sequenced in a study of beta chain features in type 1 diabetes. Study-wide points: People with Type 1 diabetes carried modestly yet significantly shorter TCRB CDR3s in all four CD4+ subsets.

For these receptors, no antigen is known. The investigators reverse transcribed all of the isolated RNA, so they sequenced expressed TCRB transcripts. Profiling relied on immunoSEQ multiplex PCR, and the TCRdb table lists in-frame clones only, not all of them. In the table there are approximately 240,000 clones, 16% of which are singletons. Material: naive CD4+ T cells from blood. The receptors shown here come from a man under 40 with type 1 diabetes.

This rearrangement joins TRBV7-3 to TRBJ2-1, with TRBD2 matching over 8 bases. The CDR3 covers 15 residues. Germline trimming cut 5 bases from V and 0 bases from J; bases unmatched to any gene: 3. Germline V gene lookup returns CDR1 SGHTA and CDR2 FQGTGA. CDR3 region: CASSASGSSYNEQFF. As DNA, the CDR3 is TGTGCCAGCAGCGCCAGCGGGAGCTCCTACAATGAGCAGTTCTTC.

This clone came up a few times. This chain connects TRBV5-1 to TRBJ2-1, with unresolved D. Trimming pared 4 bases from V and 9 bases from J, leaving 17 bases between. The CDR3 sequence is 14 residues long. Germline assignment: CDR1 SGHRS and CDR2 YFSETQ. The CDR3 here is CASSGVVPGGEQFF. The CDR3 DNA sequence: TGCGCCAGCAGCGGGGTGGTTCCGGGCGGTGAGCAGTTCTTC.

The CDR3 nucleotides are TGTGCCAGCAGCTTGGCCGGGACTAGCGGGATGAGCAATGAGCAGTTCTTC. Residues: CASSLAGTSGMSNEQFF. The chain is built from TRBV7-9 and TRBJ2-1; 13 positions agree with TRBD2. The junction had 8 bases not matched to a gene; V was cut back by 3 bases and J by 6 bases. The CDR3 runs 17 residues. CDR1 and CDR2 (germline): SEHNR, FQNEAQ (reference sequence).

This clone appeared a few times. The chain uses TRBV14 and TRBJ2-4; D gene unclear. There are 16 residues in the CDR3. Per germline, CDR1 SGHDN and CDR2 FVKESK. V was trimmed by 0 bases and J by 0 bases, leaving 9 bases between them. The chain's CDR3 is CASSQDRFSAKNIQYF. The CDR3 DNA reads TGTGCCAGCAGCCAAGATAGATTCTCAGCCAAAAACATTCAGTACTTC. Full variable domain (outside the CDR3, taken from reference TRBV14 and TRBJ2-4): EAGVTQFPSHSVIEKGQTVTLRCDPISGHDNLYWYRRVMGKEIKFLLHFVKESKQDESGMPNNRFLAERTGGTYSTLKVQPAELEDSGVYFCASSQDRFSAKNIQYFGAGTRLSVL.

A few counts support this clone. This chain links TRBV28 with TRBJ2-3; no reliable D call. The CDR3 spans 12 residues. Trimming took 6 bases from V and 4 from J, leaving 8 bases between them. Looked up from germline, CDR1 is MDHEN and CDR2 is SYDVKM. CDR3 amino acids: CASSLPPDTQYF. In nucleotides, the CDR3 is TGTGCCAGCAGCCTCCCCCCAGATACGCAGTATTTT.

V gene TRBV7-9 combines with J gene TRBJ1-5; D is unresolved. CDR1 is SEHNR and CDR2 is FQNEAQ in the germline V gene (reference sequence). The CDR3 loop spans 13 amino acids. With 5 bases removed from V and 5 bases from J, the gap between germline ends came to 10 bases. The CDR3 nucleotides are TGTGCCAGCAGCCGGGAAGGCGATCAGCCCCAGCATTTT. Protein sequence: CASSREGDQPQHF.

V and J are TRBV20-1 and TRBJ2-7, with D unclear. V lost 7 bases and J lost 2, with 9 bases in between. The CDR3 contains 11 residues. CDR1 and CDR2 from the germline V gene are DFQATT and SNEGSKA (reference sequence). CDR3 protein: CSGTHTYEQYF. CDR3 nucleotide sequence: TGCAGTGGCACGCATACCTACGAGCAGTACTTC.

A note on this clone: Other DNA sequences in this sample translate to the same CDR3. V and J are TRBV20-1 and TRBJ1-1; unclear D gene. CDR1 DFQATT and CDR2 SNEGSKA come from the germline V gene (reference sequence). V was trimmed by 3 bases and J by 1 base, leaving 3 bases between them. The CDR3 is 11 residues long. The CDR3 sequence: CSASKNTEAFF. Here the CDR3 DNA reads TGCAGTGCTAGCAAGAACACTGAAGCTTTCTTT.

This clone appeared a single time. V gene TRBV28 combines with J gene TRBJ2-7; D call uncertain. Germline-derived CDR1 and CDR2 are MDHEN and SYDVKM. The germline V and J ends were trimmed by 3 bases and 0 bases, with 12 bases remaining between them. The CDR3 is made up of 15 amino acids. CDR3 nucleotide sequence: TGTGCCAGCAGTTTTGCGCAGGCCGGCTCCTACGAGCAGTACTTC. This codes for CASSFAQAGSYEQYF. Full variable domain (missing parts from reference TRBV28 and TRBJ2-7): DVKVTQSSRYLVKRTGEKVFLECVQDMDHENMFWYRQDPGLGLRLIYFSYDVKMKEKGDIPEGYSVSREKKERFSLILESASTNQTSMYLCASSFAQAGSYEQYFGPGTRLTVT.

This clone was observed a few times. The chain employs TRBV7-9 and TRBJ2-5, with 7 nucleotides matching TRBD1. The J segment lost 4 bases and the V segment lost 8 bases, leaving 16 bases of the junction unmatched. This CDR3 has 16 amino acids. The germline CDR1 and CDR2 sequences are SEHNR and FQNEAQ (reference sequence). This chain's CDR3 is CASVRGDGDSLETQYF. CDR3 sequence (DNA): TGTGCCAGCGTCCGGGGCGACGGGGACAGCCTAGAGACCCAGTACTTC.

Only a few counts were recorded for this clone. The chain employs TRBV29-1 and TRBJ2-5, with 12 nucleotides matching TRBD2. CDR3 length equals 16 residues. Germline loops: CDR1 SQVTM, CDR2 ANQGSEA. The junction had 9 bases not matched to a gene; V was cut back by 6 bases and J by 1 base. The CDR3 loop reads CSVRRTSGDLQETQYF. Here the CDR3 DNA reads TGCAGCGTGAGGAGGACTAGCGGGGACCTCCAAGAGACCCAGTACTTC.

The genes are TRBV30 and TRBJ2-7; a weak D match, TRBD2 (5 bases). The CDR3 loop spans 13 amino acids. Between the trimmed V and J ends, which lost 4 bases and 2 bases, there was a span of 12 bases. Looked up from germline, CDR1 is GTSNPN and CDR2 is SVGIG (reference sequence). CDR3 sequence reads: CAWIGVAAYEQYF. CDR3 bases: TGTGCCTGGATCGGGGTGGCGGCCTACGAGCAGTACTTC.

This clone has just a few counts. The chain employs TRBV29-1 and TRBJ2-7; a possible D gene is TRBD2 (5 bases). Germline V gene lookup returns CDR1 SQVTM and CDR2 ANQGSEA. Trimming removed 4 bases at V and 3 bases at J, with 16 bases between. The length of the CDR3 is 14 residues. In nucleotides, the CDR3 is TGCAGCGTTGCATTGGTAACTAGAAGCTACGAGCAGTACTTC. Translation gives CSVALVTRSYEQYF.

The rearrangement links TRBV13 to TRBJ2-3; 8 bases map to TRBD2. The CDR3 runs to 17 residues. V gave up 1 base and J gave up 0 bases; unmatched junction bases: 6. Per germline, CDR1 PRHDT and CDR2 FYEKMQ (reference sequence). The DNA for the CDR3 is TGTGCCAGCAGCTTAGTCAGCGGGAGTGGAAGCACAGATACGCAGTATTTT. Translated: CASSLVSGSGSTDTQYF.

V is TRBV18 and J is TRBJ2-7, with 13 positions matching TRBD2. Germline CDR1 reads KGHSH; CDR2 reads LQKENI. J gave up 2 bases and V 4 bases, and 2 bases lay outside the gene matches. The CDR3 length is 15 residues. The CDR3 DNA is TGTGCCAGCTCACTTGGACTAGCGGGAGCCTACGAGCAGTACTTC. It yields the protein CASSLGLAGAYEQYF.

This chain uses TRBV30 with TRBJ2-7; D is unclear. V was trimmed by 3 bases and J by 3 bases, leaving 15 bases between them. Germline V gene lookup returns CDR1 GTSNPN and CDR2 SVGIG (reference sequence). The CDR3 spans 14 residues. CDR3: CAWSVHTGVYEQYF. In nucleotides, the CDR3 is TGTGCCTGGAGCGTTCATACTGGCGTCTACGAGCAGTACTTC.

V and J are TRBV14 and TRBJ2-5; 11 bases are a match to TRBD2. This CDR3 spans 17 amino acids. The V gene's germline CDR1 is SGHDN and CDR2 FVKESK. The ends lost 2 bases at V and 5 bases at J; junction bases unmatched: 10. In DNA form, the CDR3 reads TGTGCCAGCAGCCAACCCTTTGGACTAGCGGGTCGGGAGACCCAGTACTTC. Translating gives CASSQPFGLAGRETQYF.

The chain carries TRBV27 and TRBJ2-4; D could derive from TRBD1 or TRBD2 (5 bases each). V was pared by 6 bases and J by 5 bases, with 14 bases between. The CDR3 extends over 14 amino acids. Germline loops: CDR1 MNHEY, CDR2 SMNVEV (reference sequence). The CDR3 coding sequence is TGTGCCAGCAGCTTGACAGCTAGCCAAAACATTCAGTACTTC. Translated: CASSLTASQNIQYF.

The rearrangement links TRBV29-1 to TRBJ2-1; 7 bases align to TRBD1. V trimming: 7 bases; J trimming: 4 bases; junction bases outside the gene matches: 16. The CDR3 is 16 amino acids. The V gene's germline CDR1 is SQVTM and CDR2 ANQGSEA. CDR3 sequence: CSAGDPTGTAYNEQFF. The CDR3 nucleotides read TGCAGCGCTGGGGATCCTACCGGGACAGCTTACAATGAGCAGTTCTTC.